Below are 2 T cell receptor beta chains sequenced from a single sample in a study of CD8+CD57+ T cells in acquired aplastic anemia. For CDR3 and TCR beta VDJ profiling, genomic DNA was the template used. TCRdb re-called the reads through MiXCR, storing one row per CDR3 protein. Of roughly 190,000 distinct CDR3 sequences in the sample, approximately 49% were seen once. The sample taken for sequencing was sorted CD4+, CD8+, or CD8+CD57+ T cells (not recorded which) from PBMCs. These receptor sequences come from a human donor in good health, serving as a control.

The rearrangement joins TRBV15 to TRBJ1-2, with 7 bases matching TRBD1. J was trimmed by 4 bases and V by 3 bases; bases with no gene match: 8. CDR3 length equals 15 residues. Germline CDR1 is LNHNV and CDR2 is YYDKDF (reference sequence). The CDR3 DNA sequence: TGTGCCACCAGCAGGGACAGGCTGGGCCGCTATGGCTACACCTTC. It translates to CATSRDRLGRYGYTF. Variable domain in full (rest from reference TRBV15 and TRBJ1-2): DAMVIQNPRYQVTQFGKPVTLSCSQTLNHNVMYWYQQKSSQAPKLLFHYYDKDFNNEADTPDNFQSRRPNTSFCFLDIRSPGLGDTAMYLCATSRDRLGRYGYTFGSGTRLTVV.

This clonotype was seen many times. The CDR3 sequence is CASRGTGGSINTEAFF. In DNA, the CDR3 is TGTGCCAGCAGGGGGACAGGGGGATCAATCAACACTGAAGCTTTCTTT. The chain couples TRBV6-2 or TRBV6-3 to TRBJ1-1; 11 bases are a match to TRBD1. The CDR3 has 16 amino acids. Germline V gene lookup returns CDR1 MNHEY and CDR2 SVGEGT. V trimming: 6 bases; J trimming: 2 bases; junction bases outside the gene matches: 8.